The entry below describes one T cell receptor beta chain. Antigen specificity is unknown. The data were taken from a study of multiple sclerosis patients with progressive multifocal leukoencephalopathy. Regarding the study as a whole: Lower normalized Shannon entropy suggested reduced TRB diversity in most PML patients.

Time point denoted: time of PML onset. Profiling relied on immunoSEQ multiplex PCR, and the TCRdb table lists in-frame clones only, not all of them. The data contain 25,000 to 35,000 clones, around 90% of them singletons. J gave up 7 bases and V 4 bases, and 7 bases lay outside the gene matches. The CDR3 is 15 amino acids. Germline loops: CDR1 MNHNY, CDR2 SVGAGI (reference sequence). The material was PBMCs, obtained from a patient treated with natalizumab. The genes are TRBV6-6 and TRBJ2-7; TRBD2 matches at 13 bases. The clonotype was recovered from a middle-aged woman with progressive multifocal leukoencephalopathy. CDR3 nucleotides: TGTGCCAGCAGTTCTGGACTAGCGGGAGAACGGGAGCAGTACTTC. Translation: CASSSGLAGEREQYF.